This T cell receptor (beta chain) emerged from a study of blood T cell repertoires in COVID-19. V lost 1 base to trimming and J lost 0 bases, with 7 bases between them. Per germline, CDR1 SGHNT and CDR2 YENEEA. The CDR3 has 15 residues. TCRdb keeps only in-frame clones here, not all; method: immunoSEQ multiplex PCR. Found here are 200,000 to 250,000 clones, around 80% of them singletons; the top ten hold 1.8%. This clonotype was obtained from a man in his 60s who had recovered from COVID-19. The material sequenced was PBMCs or T cells enriched from blood (not recorded which). The chain recombines TRBV11-3 with TRBJ1-3; D is unresolved. The CDR3 protein is CASSLAGNSGNTIYF. The CDR3 DNA sequence: TGTGCCAGCAGCTTAGCGGGGAACTCTGGAAACACCATATATTTT.